A single sample gave rise to the 32 T cell receptor beta chains below, sequenced in a study of T cell responses to AZD1222 COVID-19 vaccine. Data came from immunoSEQ multiplex PCR; TCRdb stores just in-frame clones and leaves some out. The sample has 100,000 to 150,000 clones, about nine tenths seen once. Sequenced material: peripheral blood, taken on day 0 of AZD1222 vaccination. The receptors come from an adult in good health.

The genes are TRBV19 and TRBJ1-5; D is perhaps TRBD1 (6 bases). Germline lookup yields CDR1 LNHDA and CDR2 SQIVND (reference sequence). CDR3 length: 18 residues. V lost 2 bases, J lost 9 bases, and 26 bases lay in between. Here the CDR3 DNA reads TGTGCCAGTAGTATATTACCCCGGGGGGGGCGCAGGTTACGGCCCCAGCATTTT. Protein sequence: CASSILPRGGRRLRPQHF.

The J gene is TRBJ2-7, the V gene TRBV6-2 or TRBV6-3, with a weak D call TRBD2 (5 bases). Germline V gene lookup returns CDR1 MNHEY and CDR2 SVGEGT. The CDR3 runs 15 residues. V gave up 0 bases and J gave up 3 bases, with 12 bases separating them. The DNA for the CDR3 is TGTGCCAGCAGTTACTCGTCCGGGAACCACTACGAGCAGTACTTC. Translation gives CASSYSSGNHYEQYF.

The chain recombines TRBV6-1 with TRBJ1-1; D not resolved. The CDR3 covers 13 residues. Germline values: CDR1 MNHNS, CDR2 SASEGT. Deletions cut 1 base from V and 5 bases from J, with 8 bases between. The CDR3 DNA reads as TGTGCCAGCAGTGAAGGGCGATCTACTGAAGCTTTCTTT. Its translation: CASSEGRSTEAFF.

The genes are TRBV6-2 or TRBV6-3 and TRBJ2-1, with 8 bases matching TRBD2. CDR3 size: 15 residues. V lost 5 bases, J lost 2 bases, and 5 bases stayed unmatched. Germline V gene lookup returns CDR1 MNHEY and CDR2 SVGEGT. CDR3 sequence: CASSAPGGPYNEQFF. CDR3 DNA: TGTGCCAGCAGTGCCCCGGGGGGGCCCTACAATGAGCAGTTCTTC.

The chain combines TRBV28 with TRBJ1-6, with D possibly being TRBD1 (5 bases). Germline assignment: CDR1 MDHEN and CDR2 SYDVKM. V lost 0 bases, J lost 8 bases, and 11 bases lay in between. The CDR3 has 15 amino acids. CDR3 amino acids: CASSLWGRNDSPLHF. DNA of the CDR3: TGTGCCAGCAGTTTATGGGGGCGGAACGATTCACCCCTCCACTTT.

The chain recombines TRBV27 with TRBJ2-7, with D possibly called TRBD1 or TRBD2 (5 bases each). V dropped 6 bases and J dropped 3 bases, with 12 bases sitting between them. The CDR3 runs 13 residues. Germline V gene data show CDR1 as MNHEY and CDR2 as SMNVEV (reference sequence). CDR3 residues: CASRATGGYEQYF. CDR3 in DNA: TGTGCCAGCAGAGCTACAGGAGGCTACGAGCAGTACTTC.

The CDR3, as DNA: TGTGCCAGCAGTTTCTCAACAGGGTACGGGGCCAACGTCCTGACTTTC. Translated: CASSFSTGYGANVLTF. V and J are TRBV27 and TRBJ2-6; D is possibly TRBD1 (6 bases). The CDR3 runs to 16 residues. The germline V and J ends were trimmed by 3 bases and 4 bases, with 13 bases remaining between them. Germline CDR1 MNHEY, CDR2 SMNVEV (reference sequence).

This clone was seen once. V usage is TRBV10-3 and J usage is TRBJ1-2; 7 bases match TRBD1. Per the germline V gene, CDR1 is ENHRY and CDR2 is SYGVKD. V trimming: 4 bases; J trimming: 4 bases; junction bases outside the gene matches: 6. The CDR3 totals 14 residues. The CDR3 protein is CAISAGTEAYGYTF. The CDR3 region has the DNA TGTGCCATCAGTGCAGGGACAGAAGCCTATGGCTACACCTTC.

V gene TRBV24-1 combines with J gene TRBJ2-2; 9 bases align to TRBD1. Germline V gene lookup returns CDR1 KGHDR and CDR2 SFDVKD. The CDR3 is made up of 17 amino acids. J lost 5 bases, V lost 3 bases, and 9 bases had no gene match. This chain's CDR3 is CATSDAYRGLGTGELFF. The CDR3 DNA is TGTGCCACCAGTGATGCCTACAGGGGGCTCGGGACCGGGGAGCTGTTTTTT.

The V and J genes are TRBV27 and TRBJ1-1; no clear D gene. There are 14 residues in the CDR3. V lost 3 bases and J lost 1, with 9 bases in between. From germline, CDR1 is MNHEY and CDR2 SMNVEV (reference sequence). CDR3 sequence (DNA): TGTGCCAGCAGTTTCGGGATGGGGAACACTGAAGCTTTCTTT. It specifies CASSFGMGNTEAFF.

This chain connects TRBV5-6 to TRBJ1-4; D call uncertain. The length of the CDR3 is 14 residues. Trimming shortened V by 0 bases and J by 8 bases, and 11 bases separated the two germline ends. Germline values: CDR1 SGHDT, CDR2 YYEEEE. The CDR3 coding sequence is TGTGCCAGCAGCTTGGATAGTTTAGGCGAAAAACTGTTTTTT. It yields the protein CASSLDSLGEKLFF. The full variable domain, completed using reference TRBV5-6 and TRBJ1-4, is DAGVTQSPTHLIKTRGQQVTLRCSPKSGHDTVSWYQQALGQGPQFIFQYYEEEERQRGNFPDRFSGHQFPNYSSELNVNALLLGDSALYLCASSLDSLGEKLFFGSGTQLSVL.

V gene TRBV7-8 combines with J gene TRBJ2-3; D gene uncertain. In germline, CDR1 is SGHVS, CDR2 FQNEAQ. This CDR3 spans 14 amino acids. Trimming left V 3 bases short and J 7 bases short, with 14 bases between. The CDR3: CASSFGALGYTQYF. DNA for the CDR3: TGTGCCAGCAGCTTCGGTGCTTTGGGCTATACGCAGTATTTT.

This clone was seen ten or more times. The chain links TRBV3-1 (or the pseudogene TRBV3-2) to TRBJ2-7, with D perhaps being TRBD1 or TRBD2 (5 bases each). V lost 3 bases and J lost 4, with 13 bases in between. This CDR3 is built from 14 residues. Germline CDR1 is LGHDT and CDR2 is YNNKEL (reference sequence). The CDR3 bases are TGTGCCAGCAGCCAGTTTAACGGGGCGTACGAGCAGTACTTC. Its translation: CASSQFNGAYEQYF.

The genes are TRBV25-1 and TRBJ1-2, with TRBD1 matching 10 bases. CDR1 MGHDK and CDR2 SYGVNS come from the germline V gene. The CDR3 has 16 amino acids. The V and J ends lost 4 bases and 3 bases, in that order; junction bases with no gene match: 8. The CDR3 loop reads CASSGRQGARYYGYTF. As DNA, the CDR3 is TGTGCCAGCAGTGGCCGACAGGGGGCCCGATACTATGGCTACACCTTC.

The gene calls are TRBV2 and TRBJ2-5, with D possibly matching TRBD2 (5 bases). This CDR3 comprises 15 residues. Germline V gives CDR1 SNHLY, CDR2 FYNNEI. V gave up 7 bases and J gave up 5 bases, with 20 bases separating them. The CDR3: CASKTEGFYVETQYF. CDR3 DNA sequence: TGTGCCAGCAAGACTGAGGGCTTCTACGTGGAGACCCAGTACTTC.

This CDR3 is CSAQQGVSSENTEAFF. In nucleotides, the CDR3 is TGCAGCGCCCAACAGGGGGTTAGTTCCGAGAACACTGAAGCTTTCTTT. The rearrangement uses TRBV29-1 and TRBJ1-1, with 8 bases that match TRBD1. Per germline, CDR1 SQVTM and CDR2 ANQGSEA. The CDR3 sequence is 16 residues long. V dropped 7 bases and J dropped 1; count of bases not matched to a gene: 14.

The V and J genes are TRBV3-1 (or the pseudogene TRBV3-2) and TRBJ2-7; TRBD1 aligns across 9 bases. From germline, CDR1 is LGHDT and CDR2 YNNKEL (reference sequence). This CDR3 contains 15 residues. V trimming: 4 bases; J trimming: 4 bases; junction bases outside the gene matches: 8. The CDR3 is CASSRTQGASYEQYF. The CDR3 nucleotides read TGTGCCAGCAGCCGAACACAGGGGGCGAGTTACGAGCAGTACTTC.

There are a few counts of this clone. In DNA, the CDR3 is TGTGCCAGCAGCCCCCGCGGTGAGGCGTCACCCCTCCACTTT. It encodes CASSPRGEASPLHF. This chain links TRBV6-5 with TRBJ1-6; D call uncertain. This CDR3 is 14 amino acids long. Germline CDR1 and CDR2: MNHEY and SVGAGI. Trimming stripped 6 bases from V and 10 bases from J, with 16 bases between.

The gene calls are TRBV27 and TRBJ2-7; D is possibly TRBD1 (5 bases). Trimming removed 3 bases from V and 7 bases from J, with 19 bases in between. There are 15 residues in the CDR3. Germline V CDR1 and CDR2: MNHEY, SMNVEV (reference sequence). DNA of the CDR3: TGTGCCAGCAGTTTTGGGCAGGGAAGAAGTTGGGAGCAGTACTTC. It is translated as CASSFGQGRSWEQYF.

V and J are TRBV30 and TRBJ2-3; D gene uncertain. Per the germline V gene, CDR1 is GTSNPN and CDR2 is SVGIG (reference sequence). V was shortened by 4 bases and J by 4 bases, with 12 bases between the two germline ends. The CDR3 sequence is 13 residues long. The CDR3 sequence: CAWNLRGADTQYF. The CDR3, as DNA: TGTGCCTGGAACCTACGTGGAGCAGATACGCAGTATTTT.

This clone was seen just once. The chain recombines TRBV10-3 with TRBJ2-1; unclear D gene. CDR3 length equals 15 residues. V gave up 2 bases and J gave up 5 bases, with 13 bases separating them. Germline-derived CDR1 and CDR2 are ENHRY and SYGVKD. The CDR3 region is CAISEPNGRNNEQFF. CDR3 DNA sequence: TGTGCCATCAGTGAGCCCAACGGTAGAAACAATGAGCAGTTCTTC.

This clone was detected once. This sequence joins TRBV5-1 and TRBJ1-4, with D unclear. Germline V gives CDR1 SGHRS, CDR2 YFSETQ. With 7 bases removed from V and 2 bases from J, the gap between germline ends came to 9 bases. This CDR3 contains 13 residues. CDR3 region: CASSAGTNEKLFF. DNA of the CDR3: TGCGCCAGCTCGGCGGGGACTAATGAAAAACTGTTTTTT. Variable domain in full (rest from reference TRBV5-1 and TRBJ1-4): KAGVTQTPRYLIKTRGQQVTLSCSPISGHRSVSWYQQTPGQGLQFLFEYFSETQRNKGNFPGRFSGRQFSNSRSEMNVSTLELGDSALYLCASSAGTNEKLFFGSGTQLSVL.

J is TRBJ2-1 and V is TRBV6-1; 7 positions match TRBD2. J was trimmed by 10 bases and V by 8 bases; bases with no gene match: 8. The CDR3 is 12 amino acids. The germline V gene has CDR1 MNHNS and CDR2 SASEGT. The CDR3 DNA sequence: TGTGCCAGCTCGATCGCGGGAGCGGAGCAGTTCTTC. Translated: CASSIAGAEQFF.

The chain combines TRBV5-8 with TRBJ1-3; unclear D gene. CDR1 and CDR2 (germline): SGHTS, YDEGEE. The V and J ends lost 0 bases and 0 bases respectively, with 10 bases between them. This CDR3 is 16 amino acids long. The CDR3 loop reads CASSLGPSSSGNTIYF. In nucleotides, the CDR3 is TGTGCCAGCAGCTTGGGGCCGTCGAGCTCTGGAAACACCATATATTTT.

The chain carries TRBV27 and TRBJ2-5, with D hard to call. V gave up 8 bases and J gave up 5 bases, with 15 bases separating them. Germline V gene data show CDR1 as MNHEY and CDR2 as SMNVEV (reference sequence). This CDR3 region has 13 residues. The CDR3 bases are TGTGCCAGCGCGTCCGGGCCTTGGGAGACCCAGTACTTC. Translated: CASASGPWETQYF.

This chain connects TRBV25-1 to TRBJ1-2, with 8 positions matching TRBD1. The J segment lost 8 bases and the V segment lost 8 bases, leaving 4 bases of the junction unmatched. CDR1 is MGHDK and CDR2 is SYGVNS in the germline V gene. This CDR3 is 11 amino acids long. CDR3 DNA: TGTGCCAGCGAGGACAGGGACGGCTACACCTTC. Translation gives CASEDRDGYTF.

This clone has only one observation. This chain connects TRBV5-1 to TRBJ2-5; D remains unclear. CDR3 length equals 14 residues. CDR1 and CDR2 from the germline V gene are SGHRS and YFSETQ. Trimming cost V 4 bases and J 2 bases, with 12 bases left between them. CDR3 DNA sequence: TGCGCCAGCAGCCCAGGTCAAGGGCAAGAGACCCAGTACTTC. As protein: CASSPGQGQETQYF.

The chain is built from TRBV7-9 and TRBJ1-2; D ambiguous. Trimming left V 1 base short and J 4 bases short, with 13 bases between. There are 15 residues in the CDR3. Germline values: CDR1 SEHNR, CDR2 FQNEAQ (reference sequence). CDR3 DNA: TGTGCCAGCAGCTTAGAGGCAGAGGTCCTCTATGGCTACACCTTC. Its translation: CASSLEAEVLYGYTF.

For the CDR3, the DNA is TGCGCCAGCAGCTTGGACAGGGGAGTCGACGAAAAACTGTTTTTT. It codes for CASSLDRGVDEKLFF. The genes are TRBV5-1 and TRBJ1-4; 7 bases agree with TRBD1. Germline values: CDR1 SGHRS, CDR2 YFSETQ. The CDR3 length is 15 residues. V trimming: 0 bases; J trimming: 8 bases; junction bases outside the gene matches: 7.

The chain recombines TRBV14 with TRBJ2-7; D is uncertain. V was trimmed by 1 base and J by 0 bases, leaving 13 bases between them. The length of the CDR3 is 16 residues. Germline CDR1 SGHDN, CDR2 FVKESK. The CDR3 here is CASSQGAVVLSYEQYF. The CDR3 DNA follows: TGTGCCAGCAGCCAAGGGGCGGTGGTCCTCTCCTACGAGCAGTACTTC. Drawing the rest from reference TRBV14 and TRBJ2-7, the complete variable domain is EAGVTQFPSHSVIEKGQTVTLRCDPISGHDNLYWYRRVMGKEIKFLLHFVKESKQDESGMPNNRFLAERTGGTYSTLKVQPAELEDSGVYFCASSQGAVVLSYEQYFGPGTRLTVT.

The V and J genes are TRBV9 and TRBJ1-3; possible D gene TRBD1, 6 bases. CDR3 length equals 17 residues. V lost 0 bases, J lost 3 bases, and 16 bases lay in between. Germline V lookup: CDR1 SGDLS, CDR2 YYNGEE. The CDR3 DNA sequence: TGTGCCAGCAGCGTAGATGCCCGGGGGGCTTTTGGAAACACCATATATTTT. Residues: CASSVDARGAFGNTIYF.

The chain combines TRBV6-1 with TRBJ1-2; the D is unclear. V lost 7 bases, J lost 4 bases, and 10 bases lay in between. Germline CDR1 is MNHNS and CDR2 is SASEGT. This CDR3 has 12 amino acids. In DNA form, the CDR3 reads TGTGCCAGCACCCGGACGGCCTATGGCTACACCTTC. Protein: CASTRTAYGYTF.